This T cell receptor (beta chain) derives from a study of patients and donors after allogeneic stem cell transplantation. One entry per CDR3 protein, called by TCRdb with MiXCR from the RT-PCR reads. The profile shows 150,000 to 250,000 distinct CDR3 sequences, roughly two fifths of them singletons. Germline V lookup: CDR1 SGDLS, CDR2 YYNGEE. The CDR3 runs to 15 residues. V shed 3 bases and J 7 bases; nucleotides not matched to a gene: 10. This chain uses TRBV9 with TRBJ2-1; 7 bases fit TRBD1. The sample taken for sequencing was blood, either unsorted or a sorted T cell fraction (not recorded which). This receptor was taken from a human donor who was either an allogeneic HSCT recipient or a stem cell or donor lymphocyte infusion donor (not recorded which). It is not recorded whose cells these are; they may come from a transplant donor. CDR3 sequence: CASSATGDEWNEQFF. The CDR3 DNA is TGTGCCAGCAGCGCAACAGGGGATGAATGGAATGAGCAGTTCTTC.